This T cell receptor beta chain was sequenced during a study of identical twins. Study-wide findings and caveats: Conclusions leaned on cross-sectional statistical analysis and did not track the same donors over time. Within beta out-of-frame sequences, the excess sharing observed between twins was weaker. Models, which agreed with sharing between unrelated individuals, nonetheless underestimated the out-of-frame TCR alpha sharing seen in monozygotic twins.

This clonotype was observed at least ten times. The antigen remains undetermined. TCRdb ran MiXCR on the 5' RACE reads and lists one entry per CDR3 protein. The data contain hundreds of thousands of distinct CDR3 sequences, 8.6% of them singletons. The CDR3 has 14 amino acids. With 6 bases clipped from V and 4 bases from J, the junction kept 4 bases outside the gene matches. The same sample was also studied in work on yellow fever vaccine responses in identical twins.

The sample was PBMCs. The chain joins TRBV12-3 or TRBV12-4 to TRBJ1-5; 9 nucleotides line up with TRBD1. The clonotype originates from a woman between 18 and 30 years old in good health. CDR3 protein: CASSLDRGNQPQHF. Written as DNA, the CDR3 is TGTGCCAGCAGCCTTGACAGGGGGAATCAGCCCCAGCATTTT.